These 3 T cell receptor beta chains came from one sample sequenced in a study of Graves' ophthalmopathy and Graves' hyperthyroidism. RNA transcripts provided the template for amplifying TCR beta CDR3 regions. The library came from an HTBI-primed first-round RT-PCR and a second-round multiplex PCR. TCRdb re-derived calls from the multiplex PCR reads in MiXCR, one entry per CDR3 protein. Of approximately 1.2 million distinct CDR3 sequences listed, around a third are singletons. The sample was peripheral blood or thyroid tissue (not recorded which). These receptors were obtained from an adult man with Graves' hyperthyroidism.

This clonotype was detected ten times or more. The V call is TRBV20-1, the J call TRBJ1-3, with D hard to call. The CDR3 totals 14 residues. Germline lookup yields CDR1 DFQATT and CDR2 SNEGSKA (reference sequence). V lost 0 bases and J 1 base, leaving 7 bases between the germline ends. As DNA, the CDR3 is TGCAGTGCTAGAGATACGAGGTCTGGAAACACCATATATTTT. It specifies CSARDTRSGNTIYF.

This clonotype was observed a single time. The rearrangement joins TRBV6-5 to TRBJ2-5; D is undetermined. In germline, CDR1 is MNHEY, CDR2 SVGAGI. V lost 7 bases to trimming and J lost 2 bases, with 17 bases between them. The CDR3 covers 15 residues. The CDR3 nucleotides read TGTGCCAGCAATGTTGGAACAGTAAAACAAGAGACCCAGTACTTC. Its translation is CASNVGTVKQETQYF.

The gene calls are TRBV19 and TRBJ1-5; TRBD1 agrees at 8 bases. CDR3 length: 14 amino acids. In germline, CDR1 is LNHDA, CDR2 SQIVND (reference sequence). The V gene end was trimmed by 4 bases and the J gene end by 3 bases; junction bases not matched to a gene: 2. CDR3 sequence reads: CASSTGQDNQPQHF. The DNA for the CDR3 is TGTGCCAGTAGTACGGGACAGGACAATCAGCCCCAGCATTTT.